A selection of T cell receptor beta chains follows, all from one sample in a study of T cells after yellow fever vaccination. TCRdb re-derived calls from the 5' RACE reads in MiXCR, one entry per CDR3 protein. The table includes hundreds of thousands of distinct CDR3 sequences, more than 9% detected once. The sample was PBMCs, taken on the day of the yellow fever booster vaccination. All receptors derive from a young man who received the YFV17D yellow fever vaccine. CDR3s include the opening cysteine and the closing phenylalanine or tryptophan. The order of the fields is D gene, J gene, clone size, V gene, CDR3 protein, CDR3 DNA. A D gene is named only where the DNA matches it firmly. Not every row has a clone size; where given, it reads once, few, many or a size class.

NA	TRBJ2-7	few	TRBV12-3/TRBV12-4	CASSSAGVGRYEQYF	TGTGCCAGCAGTTCAGCAGGGGTGGGTCGCTACGAGCAGTACTTC
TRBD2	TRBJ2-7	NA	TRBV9	CASSVGGSGSHEQYF	TGTGCCAGCAGCGTAGGGGGTAGCGGGAGTCACGAGCAGTACTTC
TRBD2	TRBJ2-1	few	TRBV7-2	CASSTSGSGVYNEQFF	TGTGCCAGCAGCACCTCGGGGAGCGGGGTTTACAATGAGCAGTTCTTC
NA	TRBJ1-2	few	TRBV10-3	CAIRGGSAVRPNYGYTF	TGTGCCATCAGGGGGGGATCCGCCGTTCGACCGAACTATGGCTACACCTTC
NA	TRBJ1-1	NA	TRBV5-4	CASSLDGTRYMNTEAFF	TGTGCCAGCAGCTTGGATGGCACCAGATATATGAACACTGAAGCTTTCTTT
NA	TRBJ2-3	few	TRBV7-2	CASSRVAGTDTQYF	TGTGCCAGCAGTAGGGTAGCGGGCACAGATACGCAGTATTTT
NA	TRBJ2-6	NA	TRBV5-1	CASSLEALSGANVLTF	TGCGCCAGCAGCTTGGAAGCCCTCTCTGGGGCCAACGTCCTGACTTTC
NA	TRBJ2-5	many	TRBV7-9	CASSEQGTTQYF	TGTGCCAGCAGCGAACAGGGTACAACCCAGTACTTC
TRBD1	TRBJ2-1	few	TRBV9	CASTQGLSSYNEQFF	TGTGCCAGCACACAGGGGTTAAGCTCCTACAATGAGCAGTTCTTC
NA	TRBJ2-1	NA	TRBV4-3	CASSQDRTNEQFF	TGCGCCAGCAGCCAAGATCGTACCAATGAGCAGTTCTTC
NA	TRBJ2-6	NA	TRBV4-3	CASSQIRGGIGGANVLTF	TGCGCCAGCAGCCAAATCCGTGGGGGGATTGGAGGGGCCAACGTCCTGACTTTC
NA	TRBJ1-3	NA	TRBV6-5	CASSYDRSLNTIYF	TGTGCCAGCAGTTACGACAGGTCGTTGAACACCATATATTTT
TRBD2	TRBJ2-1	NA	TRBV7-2	CASSFSGGNSYNEQFF	TGTGCCAGCAGCTTTAGCGGGGGGAACTCCTACAATGAGCAGTTCTTC
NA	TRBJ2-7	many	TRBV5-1	CASSADPTGREQYF	TGCGCCAGCAGCGCTGACCCCACCGGCCGCGAGCAGTACTTC
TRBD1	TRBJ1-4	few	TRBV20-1	CSAKSGGGNEKLFF	TGCAGTGCCAAATCAGGGGGCGGGAATGAAAAACTGTTTTTT
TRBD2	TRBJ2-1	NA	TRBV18	CASVTGTSGRTGNEQFF	TGTGCCAGCGTAACCGGGACTAGCGGGAGGACTGGCAATGAGCAGTTCTTC
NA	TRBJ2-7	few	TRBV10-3	CAISEGVTGEQYF	TGTGCCATCAGTGAGGGGGTAACCGGCGAGCAGTACTTC
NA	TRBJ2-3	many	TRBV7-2	CASSRITDTQYF	TGTGCCAGCAGCCGGATCACAGATACGCAGTATTTT
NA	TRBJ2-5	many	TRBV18	CASSAGHQETQYF	TGTGCCAGCTCGGCGGGACACCAAGAGACCCAGTACTTC
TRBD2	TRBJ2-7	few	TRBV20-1	CSARDRLAGALYEQYF	TGCAGTGCTAGAGATCGGCTAGCGGGAGCACTTTACGAGCAGTACTTC
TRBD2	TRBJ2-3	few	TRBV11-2	CASSTQPTSAGADTQYF	TGTGCCAGCAGCACACAACCAACTAGCGCGGGAGCAGATACGCAGTATTTT
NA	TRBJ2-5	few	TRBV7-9	CASSNAGYETQYF	TGTGCCAGCAGTAATGCGGGGTACGAGACCCAGTACTTC
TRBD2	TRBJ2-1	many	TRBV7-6	CASSLEPGGGGSYNEQFF	TGTGCCAGCAGCCTCGAACCCGGAGGCGGGGGGTCCTACAATGAGCAGTTCTTC
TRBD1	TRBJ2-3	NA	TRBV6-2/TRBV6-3	CASRPDRGGTDTQYF	TGTGCCAGCAGACCGGACAGGGGAGGCACAGATACGCAGTATTTT
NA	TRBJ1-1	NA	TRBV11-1	CASSWGSLNTEAFF	TGTGCCAGCAGCTGGGGGTCACTGAACACTGAAGCTTTCTTT
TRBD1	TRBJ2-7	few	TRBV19	CASSIPGQTYEQYF	TGTGCCAGTAGTATCCCGGGACAGACCTACGAGCAGTACTTC
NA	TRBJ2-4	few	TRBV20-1	CSASRDAAKNIQYF	TGCAGTGCTAGTCGCGACGCAGCCAAAAACATTCAGTACTTC
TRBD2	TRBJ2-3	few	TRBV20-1	CSALPSGRGDTQYF	TGCAGTGCTCTCCCTAGCGGGAGAGGAGATACGCAGTATTTT
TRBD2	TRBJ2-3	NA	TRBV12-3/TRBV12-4	CASSLGAGTSVNTQYF	TGTGCCAGCAGTTTAGGGGCCGGGACTAGCGTTAATACGCAGTATTTT
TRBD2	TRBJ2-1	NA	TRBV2	CATGISGRARVDNEQFF	TGTGCCACCGGGATTAGCGGGAGGGCCAGGGTCGACAATGAGCAGTTCTTC
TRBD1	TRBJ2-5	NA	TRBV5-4	CASSPGTAKETQYF	TGTGCCAGCAGCCCCGGGACAGCCAAAGAGACCCAGTACTTC
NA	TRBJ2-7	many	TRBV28	CASSLNSYEQYF	TGTGCCAGCAGTTTGAATTCCTACGAGCAGTACTTC
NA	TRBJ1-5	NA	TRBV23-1	CARRVNQPQHF	TGCGCCAGACGAGTAAATCAGCCCCAGCATTTT
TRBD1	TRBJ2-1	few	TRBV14	CASSARDRGYNEQFF	TGTGCCAGCAGCGCCCGGGACAGGGGCTACAATGAGCAGTTCTTC
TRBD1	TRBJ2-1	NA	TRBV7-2	CASSLVGTGGPNEQFF	TGTGCCAGCAGCTTAGTAGGGACAGGGGGGCCGAATGAGCAGTTCTTC
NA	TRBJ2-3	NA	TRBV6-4	CASSRTPTDTQYF	TGTGCCAGCAGCCGGACACCCACAGATACGCAGTATTTT
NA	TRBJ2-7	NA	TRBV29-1	CSVVRAVGYEQYF	TGCAGCGTTGTTCGAGCTGTGGGGTACGAGCAGTACTTC
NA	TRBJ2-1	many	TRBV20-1	CSAREEGFTGPYNEQFF	TGCAGTGCTAGAGAGGAGGGATTTACCGGCCCTTACAATGAGCAGTTCTTC
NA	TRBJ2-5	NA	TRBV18	CASSPPSGQQETQYF	TGTGCCAGCTCACCACCTAGCGGACAACAAGAGACCCAGTACTTC
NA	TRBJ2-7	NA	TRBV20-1	CSASLGVAYEQYF	TGCAGTGCTAGCCTGGGAGTGGCCTACGAGCAGTACTTC
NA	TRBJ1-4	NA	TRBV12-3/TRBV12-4	CATRGRSNEKLFF	TGTGCCACCCGGGGGAGGAGTAATGAAAAACTGTTTTTT
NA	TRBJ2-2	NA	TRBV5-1	CASSLGQIAGELFF	TGCGCCAGCAGCTTGGGGCAGATTGCCGGGGAGCTGTTTTTT
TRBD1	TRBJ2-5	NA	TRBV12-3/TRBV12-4	CASSYLTGGKETQYF	TGTGCCAGCAGTTACCTGACAGGGGGCAAAGAGACCCAGTACTTC
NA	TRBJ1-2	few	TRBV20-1	CSALLTGDYGYTF	TGCAGTGCTCTTCTGACGGGGGACTATGGCTACACCTTC
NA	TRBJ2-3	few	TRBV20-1	CSATLDRDTTLSGWAQYF	TGCAGTGCTACATTAGACAGGGACACTACCTTGAGCGGGTGGGCGCAGTATTTT
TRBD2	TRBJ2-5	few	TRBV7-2	CASSPSRTRSETQYF	TGTGCCAGCAGCCCATCAAGGACTAGATCGGAGACCCAGTACTTC
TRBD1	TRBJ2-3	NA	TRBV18	CASSPPTGGVTDTQYF	TGTGCCAGCTCACCACCGACAGGGGGGGTCACAGATACGCAGTATTTT
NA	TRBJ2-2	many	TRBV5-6	CASSWGQENTGELFF	TGTGCCAGCAGCTGGGGACAAGAGAACACCGGGGAGCTGTTTTTT
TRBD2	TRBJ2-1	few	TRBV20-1	CSARVGTSYNEQFF	TGCAGTGCTAGAGTAGGGACTAGTTACAATGAGCAGTTCTTC
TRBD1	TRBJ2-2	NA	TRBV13	CASSPQGQGIFGELFF	TGTGCCAGCAGCCCCCAGGGACAGGGGATCTTCGGGGAGCTGTTTTTT
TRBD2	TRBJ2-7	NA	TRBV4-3	CASSQVGTSGRDEQYF	TGCGCCAGCAGCCAAGTTGGGACTAGCGGGAGGGACGAGCAGTACTTC
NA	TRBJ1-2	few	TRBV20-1	CSASKQGDGYTF	TGCAGTGCTAGTAAACAGGGAGACGGCTACACCTTC
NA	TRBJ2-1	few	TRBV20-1	CSASGLDEQFF	TGCAGTGCTTCGGGGCTAGATGAGCAGTTCTTC
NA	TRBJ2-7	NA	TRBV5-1	CASSLIQSYEQHF	TGCGCCAGCAGCTTAATCCAATCCTACGAGCAGCACTTC
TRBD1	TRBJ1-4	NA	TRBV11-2	CASSLGQGRIITTNEKLFF	TGTGCCAGCAGCTTGGGACAGGGAAGGATTATTACAACTAATGAAAAACTGTTTTTT